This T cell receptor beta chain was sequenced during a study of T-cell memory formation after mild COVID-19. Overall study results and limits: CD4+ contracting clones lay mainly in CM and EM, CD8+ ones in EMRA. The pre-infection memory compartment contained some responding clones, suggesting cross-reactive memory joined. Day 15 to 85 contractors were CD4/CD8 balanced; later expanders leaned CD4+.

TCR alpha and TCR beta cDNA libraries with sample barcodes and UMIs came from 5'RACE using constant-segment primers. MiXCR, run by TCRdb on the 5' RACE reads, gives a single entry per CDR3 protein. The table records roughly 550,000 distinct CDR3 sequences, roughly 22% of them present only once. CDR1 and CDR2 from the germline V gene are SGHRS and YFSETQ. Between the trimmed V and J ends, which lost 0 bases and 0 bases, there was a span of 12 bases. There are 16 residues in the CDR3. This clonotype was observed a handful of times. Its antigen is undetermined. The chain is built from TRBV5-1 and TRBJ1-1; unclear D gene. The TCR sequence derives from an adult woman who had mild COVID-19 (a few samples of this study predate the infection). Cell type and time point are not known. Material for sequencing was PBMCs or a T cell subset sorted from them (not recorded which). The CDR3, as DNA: TGCGCCAGCAGCTTGGGATGGTCCAGAATGAACACTGAAGCTTTCTTT. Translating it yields CASSLGWSRMNTEAFF.